The 32 T cell receptor beta chains below come from one sample, sequenced in a study of blood T cell repertoires in COVID-19. The assay was immunoSEQ multiplex PCR, and TCRdb's table has in-frame clones only and misses some. The sample lists 310,000 or so clones, about 84% occurring once. Sequencing was carried out using peripheral blood. All receptors come from a woman aged 45-65 years with acute or convalescent COVID-19.

Ten or more counts support this clone. J is TRBJ2-7 and V is TRBV12-3 or TRBV12-4; 7 bases are shared with TRBD1. The CDR3 consists of 12 residues. The V and J ends lost 9 bases and 3 bases, in that order; junction bases with no gene match: 5. CDR3 DNA: TGTGCCAGTTGCACAGGGGACTACGAGCAGTACTTC. This translates into CASCTGDYEQYF.

V and J are TRBV3-1 (or the pseudogene TRBV3-2) and TRBJ2-7; D call uncertain. Trimming cost V 8 bases and J 3 bases, with 14 bases left between them. Germline CDR1 is LGHDT and CDR2 is YNNKEL (reference sequence). The length of the CDR3 is 13 residues. Here the CDR3 reads CASSQAIGYEQYF. CDR3 coding DNA: TGTGCCAGCTCCCAGGCGATAGGCTACGAGCAGTACTTC.

The rearrangement joins TRBV6-5 to TRBJ1-2, with D possibly TRBD1 on 5 matching bases. The CDR3 is made up of 12 amino acids. Per the germline V gene, CDR1 is MNHEY and CDR2 is SVGAGI. With 5 bases removed from V and 2 bases from J, the gap between germline ends came to 6 bases. In DNA, the CDR3 is TGTGCCAGCAGTCGACAGAACTATGGCTACACCTTC. It codes for CASSRQNYGYTF.

This sequence joins TRBV5-1 and TRBJ2-2; 8 bases are shared with TRBD2. J lost 7 bases, V lost 0 bases, and 11 bases had no gene match. The CDR3 covers 17 residues. Germline loops: CDR1 SGHRS, CDR2 YFSETQ. The CDR3 nucleotides read TGCGCCAGCAGCTTGGCCAGCGGGAGAGGTAATGGCGGGGAGCTGTTTTTT. Translation gives CASSLASGRGNGGELFF.

The chain carries TRBV15 and TRBJ2-2, with 8 bases matching TRBD1. From germline, CDR1 is LNHNV and CDR2 YYDKDF (reference sequence). The CDR3 is 15 residues long. J gave up 4 bases and V 3 bases, and 4 bases lay outside the gene matches. The DNA of the CDR3 is TGTGCCACCAGCAGGGACAGGGCGAGCACCGGGGAGCTGTTTTTT. Protein: CATSRDRASTGELFF.

The V call is TRBV3-1 (or the pseudogene TRBV3-2), the J call TRBJ2-1; 13 bases map to TRBD2. Germline values: CDR1 LGHDT, CDR2 YNNKEL (reference sequence). The CDR3 extends over 17 amino acids. Losses at the gene ends were 3 bases for V and 0 bases for J; bases not matched to a gene: 2. The CDR3 region has the DNA TGTGCCAGCAGCCACTGGACTAGCGGGAGCTCCTACAATGAGCAGTTCTTC. As protein: CASSHWTSGSSYNEQFF.

The genes are TRBV3-1 (or the pseudogene TRBV3-2) and TRBJ2-7, with 11 bases lining up with TRBD2. The V segment lost 7 bases and the J segment 3 bases; nucleotides outside the gene matches: 5. The length of the CDR3 is 14 residues. Germline V gene lookup returns CDR1 LGHDT and CDR2 YNNKEL (reference sequence). The CDR3 protein is CASTASGRIYEQYF. The CDR3 nucleotides read TGTGCCAGCACCGCTAGCGGGAGGATCTACGAGCAGTACTTC.

The J gene is TRBJ2-7, the V gene TRBV18; D might be TRBD2 (6 bases). This CDR3 is 15 amino acids long. V was cut by 3 bases and J by 0 bases, with 12 bases left in between. Looked up from germline, CDR1 is KGHSH and CDR2 is LQKENI. The CDR3 DNA reads as TGTGCCAGCTCACCCCTAGCGAGGAGCTCCTACGAGCAGTACTTC. Translated: CASSPLARSSYEQYF.

V gene TRBV3-1 (or the pseudogene TRBV3-2) combines with J gene TRBJ2-2, with D possibly TRBD2 on 6 matching bases. Germline loops: CDR1 LGHDT, CDR2 YNNKEL (reference sequence). The germline V and J ends were trimmed by 4 bases and 0 bases, with 15 bases remaining between them. The CDR3 has 17 amino acids. The CDR3 DNA reads as TGTGCCAGCAGCCGACGATCGGGGGTCGCGAACACCGGGGAGCTGTTTTTT. It is translated as CASSRRSGVANTGELFF.

J is TRBJ2-7 and V is TRBV7-2; D remains unclear. The CDR3 extends over 15 amino acids. V lost 2 bases and J lost 4, with 15 bases in between. Germline V lookup: CDR1 SGHTA, CDR2 FQGNSA. CDR3: CASSLQGTASYEQYF. The CDR3 DNA reads as TGTGCCAGCAGCTTACAAGGAACTGCTAGTTACGAGCAGTACTTC.

J is TRBJ2-7 and V is TRBV7-2; 11 bases agree with TRBD1. The CDR3 is 15 residues long. Trimming at V came to 4 bases and at J to 2 bases, leaving 4 bases not matched to a gene. From germline, CDR1 is SGHTA and CDR2 FQGNSA. Here the CDR3 reads CASSWTGGATYEQYF. The CDR3 nucleotides are TGTGCCAGCAGCTGGACAGGGGGCGCTACCTACGAGCAGTACTTC.

There are a few counts of this clone. The gene calls are TRBV28 and TRBJ1-3; D remains unclear. This CDR3 is built from 14 residues. Trimming stripped 1 base from V and 3 bases from J, with 7 bases between. CDR1 is MDHEN and CDR2 is SYDVKM in the germline V gene. CDR3 in amino acids: CASSLSGNGNTIYF. CDR3 nucleotides: TGTGCCAGCAGTTTATCCGGGAATGGAAACACCATATATTTT.

This clone was detected only once. The rearrangement links TRBV19 to TRBJ2-2; D might be TRBD2 (5 bases). The length of the CDR3 is 14 residues. The V and J ends lost 10 bases and 2 bases respectively, with 14 bases between them. Looked up from germline, CDR1 is LNHDA and CDR2 is SQIVND (reference sequence). The DNA for the CDR3 is TGTGCCACCCCTAGCCCCACTAACACCGGGGAGCTGTTTTTT. It is translated as CATPSPTNTGELFF.

V is TRBV10-3 and J is TRBJ2-1, with TRBD1 identical over 11 bases. The CDR3 sequence is 15 residues long. Per the germline V gene, CDR1 is ENHRY and CDR2 is SYGVKD. The junction had 8 bases not matched to a gene; V was cut back by 6 bases and J by 7 bases. Here the CDR3 reads CAIRTWDRGRNEQFF. The CDR3 DNA sequence: TGTGCCATCAGAACTTGGGACAGGGGGAGAAATGAGCAGTTCTTC.

This chain connects TRBV6-6 to TRBJ1-1; D possibly corresponds to TRBD1 (6 bases). Germline V CDR1 and CDR2: MNHNY, SVGAGI (reference sequence). The CDR3 runs to 12 residues. V was shortened by 8 bases and J by 1 base, with 8 bases between the two germline ends. The CDR3 here is CASSTGNTEAFF. The CDR3 DNA follows: TGTGCCAGCTCGACAGGGAACACTGAAGCTTTCTTT.

V is TRBV27 and J is TRBJ1-4; 10 bases are a match to TRBD1. This CDR3 comprises 17 residues. The trim removed 5 bases at V and 7 bases at J, leaving 13 bases unmatched. Per germline, CDR1 MNHEY and CDR2 SMNVEV (reference sequence). CDR3 residues: CASSPYGTGVPGEKLFF. In DNA form, the CDR3 reads TGTGCCAGCAGTCCATACGGGACAGGGGTCCCTGGTGAAAAACTGTTTTTT.

CDR3 sequence: CASSQRGQEAINQPQHF. The CDR3 nucleotides read TGTGCCAGCAGCCAAAGGGGACAGGAGGCCATCAATCAGCCCCAGCATTTT. This sequence joins TRBV2 and TRBJ1-5; TRBD1 matches 8 bases. This CDR3 contains 17 residues. The germline V gene encodes CDR1 SNHLY and CDR2 FYNNEI. V was pared by 6 bases and J by 3 bases, with 13 bases of the junction left unmatched.

The gene calls are TRBV6-5 and TRBJ2-1, with D possibly being TRBD2 (5 bases). Germline CDR1 and CDR2: MNHEY and SVGAGI. The CDR3 sequence is 15 residues long. V was shortened by 4 bases and J by 2 bases, with 12 bases between the two germline ends. CDR3 region: CASSSDYLAYNEQFF. The CDR3 DNA reads TGTGCCAGCAGTTCAGACTATCTGGCCTACAATGAGCAGTTCTTC.

V is TRBV18 and J is TRBJ2-1; D is uncertain. Germline lookup yields CDR1 KGHSH and CDR2 LQKENI. The CDR3 has 13 residues. The V end lost 2 bases, the J end lost 5 bases, and 7 bases lay between the germline ends. The CDR3 DNA is TGTGCCAGCTCACCAAGCTCAAACAATGAGCAGTTCTTC. This translates into CASSPSSNNEQFF.

The rearrangement joins TRBV14 to TRBJ1-1, with D unclear. Trimming shortened V by 4 bases and J by 1 base, and 13 bases separated the two germline ends. Germline-derived CDR1 and CDR2 are SGHDN and FVKESK. The CDR3 has 15 amino acids. CDR3 coding DNA: TGTGCCAGCAGCCGAAGGGAGGGTGGGAACACTGAAGCTTTCTTT. Translating it yields CASSRREGGNTEAFF.

J is TRBJ2-2 and V is TRBV3-1 (or the pseudogene TRBV3-2), with 8 positions matching TRBD1. The CDR3 length is 14 residues. The junction had 6 bases not matched to a gene; V was cut back by 8 bases and J by 4 bases. The germline gives CDR1 LGHDT, CDR2 YNNKEL (reference sequence). CDR3 in amino acids: CASLLTGATGELFF. The DNA of the CDR3 is TGTGCCAGCCTCTTGACAGGGGCCACCGGGGAGCTGTTTTTT.

V gene TRBV9 combines with J gene TRBJ2-1, with 7 bases matching TRBD1. The CDR3 covers 14 residues. The trim removed 3 bases at V and 5 bases at J, leaving 5 bases unmatched. Germline V gene data show CDR1 as SGDLS and CDR2 as YYNGEE. The CDR3 spells CASSASTGDNEQFF. DNA of the CDR3: TGTGCCAGCAGCGCCTCAACAGGGGACAATGAGCAGTTCTTC.

The chain joins TRBV16 to TRBJ2-4; TRBD2 agrees at 8 bases. The trim removed 2 bases at V and 0 bases at J, leaving 3 bases unmatched. Germline CDR1 is KGHSY and CDR2 is FQNENV. This CDR3 has 16 amino acids. The CDR3 DNA follows: TGTGCCAGCAGCCAAGTAGCGGGACTAGCCAAAAACATTCAGTACTTC. It codes for CASSQVAGLAKNIQYF.

The V gene is TRBV11-2, the J gene TRBJ1-1; maybe TRBD1 (6 bases). CDR3 size: 14 residues. V lost 5 bases and J lost 4, with 14 bases in between. In germline, CDR1 is SGHAT, CDR2 FQNNGV. The CDR3, as DNA: TGTGCCAGCAGCGACGCCGGGACACCCACTGAAGCTTTCTTT. Its protein product is CASSDAGTPTEAFF.

This clone has just one count. The chain employs TRBV30 and TRBJ1-3; D might be TRBD1 (5 bases). Germline V CDR1 and CDR2: GTSNPN, SVGIG (reference sequence). The V end was cut by 4 bases, the J end by 0 bases, with 19 bases between. This CDR3 is built from 17 residues. CDR3 region: CAWIPRGTGPSGNTIYF. CDR3 in DNA: TGTGCCTGGATTCCAAGGGGTACAGGCCCCTCTGGAAACACCATATATTTT.

The rearrangement uses TRBV18 and TRBJ1-1, with 11 bases lining up with TRBD1. The CDR3 covers 14 residues. Germline V CDR1 and CDR2: KGHSH, LQKENI. V shed 4 bases, J shed 5 bases, and the junction held 3 bases outside the gene matches. CDR3 sequence (DNA): TGTGCCAGCTCACAGGACAGGGGGCATACTGAAGCTTTCTTT. Protein: CASSQDRGHTEAFF.

The V and J genes are TRBV9 and TRBJ2-5; TRBD2 might be the D (5 bases). The V end lost 0 bases, the J end lost 0 bases, and 12 bases lay between the germline ends. The CDR3 consists of 16 residues. In germline, CDR1 is SGDLS, CDR2 YYNGEE. In DNA form, the CDR3 reads TGTGCCAGCAGCGTAGACAGCGGCCTGTACCAAGAGACCCAGTACTTC. It is translated as CASSVDSGLYQETQYF.

This CDR3 is CASSSGSGYEQYF. Here the CDR3 DNA reads TGTGCCAGCAGTTCCGGGAGTGGATACGAGCAGTACTTC. V is TRBV6-2 or TRBV6-3 and J is TRBJ2-7, with D tentatively TRBD2 (6 bases). V was cut by 4 bases and J by 4 bases, with 11 bases left in between. The CDR3 has 13 residues. Germline loops: CDR1 MNHEY, CDR2 SVGEGT.

V and J are TRBV11-3 and TRBJ1-1, with D uncertain. Germline CDR1 is SGHNT and CDR2 is YENEEA. V lost 3 bases, J lost 1 base, and 6 bases lay in between. This CDR3 spans 13 amino acids. CDR3 coding DNA: TGTGCCAGCAGCTTTTCAGGGAACACTGAAGCTTTCTTT. Its translation: CASSFSGNTEAFF.

The gene calls are TRBV5-4 and TRBJ2-7; 15 bases are shared with TRBD2. Germline V gene data show CDR1 as SGHNT and CDR2 as YYREEE (reference sequence). The ends lost 4 bases at V and 6 bases at J; junction bases unmatched: 2. The CDR3 loop spans 14 amino acids. This CDR3 reads CASSAGLAGGEQYF. The DNA for the CDR3 is TGTGCCAGCAGCGCGGGACTAGCGGGAGGCGAGCAGTACTTC.

This clone was observed a single time. The CDR3 loop is CASSDRDRGYGYTF. CDR3 coding DNA: TGTGCCAGCAGCGACCGGGACAGGGGATATGGCTACACCTTC. This sequence joins TRBV28 and TRBJ1-2; 10 positions match TRBD1. V lost 6 bases to trimming and J lost 5 bases; unmatched junction nucleotides: 6. This CDR3 comprises 14 residues. Per germline, CDR1 MDHEN and CDR2 SYDVKM.

This clone was picked up a small number of times. The rearrangement uses TRBV5-1 and TRBJ2-1, with TRBD1 identical over 8 bases. This CDR3 has 17 amino acids. The V gene end was trimmed by 3 bases and the J gene end by 6 bases; junction bases not matched to a gene: 14. The germline gives CDR1 SGHRS, CDR2 YFSETQ. This chain's CDR3 is CASSWSFTGGRTNEQFF. The CDR3 nucleotides read TGCGCCAGCAGCTGGTCTTTCACAGGGGGTAGGACCAATGAGCAGTTCTTC.